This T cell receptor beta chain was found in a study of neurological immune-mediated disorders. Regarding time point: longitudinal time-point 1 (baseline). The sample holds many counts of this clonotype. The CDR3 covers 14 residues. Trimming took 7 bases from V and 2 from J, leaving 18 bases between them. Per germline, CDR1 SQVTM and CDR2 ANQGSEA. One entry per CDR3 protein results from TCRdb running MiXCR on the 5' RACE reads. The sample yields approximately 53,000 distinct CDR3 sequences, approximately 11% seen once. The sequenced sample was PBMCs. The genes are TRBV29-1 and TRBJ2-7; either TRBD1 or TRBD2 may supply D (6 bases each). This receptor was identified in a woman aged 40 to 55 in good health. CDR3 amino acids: CSAPEGGHPYEQYF. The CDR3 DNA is TGCAGCGCCCCGGAGGGGGGACACCCCTACGAGCAGTACTTC.